A single sample gave rise to the 2 T cell receptor beta chains below, sequenced in a study of response to subunit inactivated influenza vaccine. One entry per CDR3 protein, called by TCRdb with MiXCR from the RT-PCR reads. The data hold about 700,000 distinct CDR3 sequences, with around 13% observed a single time. Source: PBMCs from blood, taken 14 to 15 days before vaccination. These TCRs come from a man between 50 and 59 years old who received an inactivated influenza vaccine.

V gene TRBV5-4 combines with J gene TRBJ2-1; D unresolved. Germline CDR1 and CDR2: SGHNT and YYREEE (reference sequence). The CDR3 is made up of 15 amino acids. Trimming removed 4 bases at V and 0 bases at J, with 11 bases between. CDR3 nucleotide sequence: TGTGCCAGCAGCCAGACTGCGAGCTCCTACAATGAGCAGTTCTTC. This gives the protein CASSQTASSYNEQFF.

The chain has TRBV7-2 and TRBJ2-7, with 9 positions matching TRBD1. The germline V gene has CDR1 SGHTA and CDR2 FQGNSA. The V gene end was trimmed by 0 bases and the J gene end by 2 bases; junction bases not matched to a gene: 8. The length of the CDR3 is 17 residues. The CDR3 loop reads CASSLASRDRDPYEQYF. The CDR3 nucleotides are TGTGCCAGCAGCTTAGCGTCCCGGGACAGGGATCCCTACGAGCAGTACTTC.